A single sample gave rise to the 14 T cell receptor beta chains below, sequenced in a study of sequential checkpoint blockade in melanoma. Treatment of the sample: randomized to nivolumab then ipilimumab (arm A) or the reverse (arm B). Profiled with immunoSEQ multiplex PCR; TCRdb holds only in-frame clones, not every one. The table lists approximately 9,000 clones, roughly three fifths of them singletons. Sequencing used CD8+ T cells sorted from blood (inferred from file names), obtained from a patient given nivolumab and ipilimumab in sequence. These receptors originate from a human donor with melanoma.

The rearrangement uses TRBV4-1 and TRBJ2-5, with D hard to call. Germline CDR1 MGHRA, CDR2 YSYEKL. The V gene lost 0 bases and the J gene lost 5 bases, with 4 bases spanning the gap. CDR3 length: 12 residues. The CDR3 sequence is CASSQDLETQYF. DNA for the CDR3: TGCGCCAGCAGCCAAGATCTGGAGACCCAGTACTTC.

A few counts support this clone. J is TRBJ2-1 and V is TRBV4-2; 9 positions agree with TRBD2. CDR1 is LGHNA and CDR2 is YNFKEQ in the germline V gene. The CDR3 loop spans 16 amino acids. The J segment lost 5 bases and the V segment lost 4 bases, leaving 9 bases of the junction unmatched. CDR3: CASSLLAGAENNEQFF. The CDR3 nucleotides are TGTGCCAGCAGCCTATTAGCGGGGGCCGAAAACAATGAGCAGTTCTTC.

The chain carries TRBV28 and TRBJ2-2; 8 bases are shared with TRBD2. J was trimmed by 3 bases and V by 3 bases; bases with no gene match: 6. The length of the CDR3 is 16 residues. CDR1 and CDR2 (germline): MDHEN, SYDVKM. The CDR3 sequence is CASSLGREVYTGELFF. CDR3 DNA sequence: TGTGCCAGCAGTTTGGGGCGGGAGGTGTACACCGGGGAGCTGTTTTTT. Full variable domain (rest looked up from reference TRBV28 and TRBJ2-2): DVKVTQSSRYLVKRTGEKVFLECVQDMDHENMFWYRQDPGLGLRLIYFSYDVKMKEKGDIPEGYSVSREKKERFSLILESASTNQTSMYLCASSLGREVYTGELFFGEGSRLTVL.

Judged by abundance, this clone is medium-sized (0.01 to 0.1%). This chain joins TRBV28 and TRBJ2-2; 10 bases fit TRBD2. The CDR3 runs 18 residues. Germline V gene data show CDR1 as MDHEN and CDR2 as SYDVKM. Germline trimming cut 2 bases from V and 7 bases from J; bases unmatched to any gene: 13. The CDR3 region is CASSLEWLAGAPGGELFF. The CDR3 bases are TGTGCCAGCAGTTTAGAATGGCTAGCGGGGGCCCCAGGCGGGGAGCTGTTTTTT. The whole variable domain, remainder taken from reference TRBV28 and TRBJ2-2, is DVKVTQSSRYLVKRTGEKVFLECVQDMDHENMFWYRQDPGLGLRLIYFSYDVKMKEKGDIPEGYSVSREKKERFSLILESASTNQTSMYLCASSLEWLAGAPGGELFFGEGSRLTVL.

This clone has only a few counts. The chain is built from TRBV7-8 and TRBJ2-3; TRBD2 might be the D (6 bases). The CDR3 loop spans 17 amino acids. The V end was cut by 5 bases, the J end by 6 bases, with 24 bases between. Germline CDR1 reads SGHVS; CDR2 reads FQNEAQ. In nucleotides, the CDR3 is TGTGCCAGCAGCGAACCGATTCGGGGGTCTGAATTGGATACGCAGTATTTT. Translation gives CASSEPIRGSELDTQYF.

The chain is built from TRBV9 and TRBJ1-1, with 7 bases that match TRBD1. J was trimmed by 2 bases and V by 3 bases; bases with no gene match: 7. Germline values: CDR1 SGDLS, CDR2 YYNGEE. The CDR3 contains 15 residues. For the CDR3, the DNA is TGTGCCAGCAGCGCCTCTTTAGGGGGCAACACTGAAGCTTTCTTT. Protein: CASSASLGGNTEAFF.

This clone was seen more than once but under ten times. V is TRBV7-6 and J is TRBJ2-7, with 8 bases aligning to TRBD1. The J call is doubtful: the DNA matches TRBJ2-5 better. The CDR3 runs to 16 residues. CDR1 is SGHVS and CDR2 is FNYEAQ in the germline V gene. CDR3 nucleotides: TGTGCCAGCAGCTTAGGGACAGGGTTAGGCCAAGAGACCCAGTACTTC. The encoded protein is CASSLGTGLGQETQYF.

By its share, this clone is large. V gene TRBV27 combines with J gene TRBJ2-2; 7 bases agree with TRBD1. The germline V gene encodes CDR1 MNHEY and CDR2 SMNVEV (reference sequence). The CDR3 is made up of 17 amino acids. Trimming took 4 bases from V and 2 from J; bases not matched to a gene: 10. In DNA form, the CDR3 reads TGTGCCAGCAGTTCCCACCAACAGGGGATTAACACCGGGGAGCTGTTTTTT. Protein: CASSSHQQGINTGELFF.

In regard to this clone: The junction departs from germline at one end; a sequencing error may be responsible. The chain employs TRBV10-3 and TRBJ2-7, with D possibly being TRBD2 (6 bases). Germline V gene sequence: CDR1 ENHRY, CDR2 SYGVKD. This CDR3 has 13 amino acids. Here the CDR3 reads CASSDSSEGEQYF. CDR3 nucleotide sequence: TGTGCCAGCAGTGACTCGTCGGAGGGCGAGCAGTACTTC.

This clone has a handful of counts. The V call is TRBV27, the J call TRBJ2-2; 7 positions agree with TRBD1. The J segment lost 14 bases and the V segment lost 4 bases, leaving 22 bases of the junction unmatched. Germline V lookup: CDR1 MNHEY, CDR2 SMNVEV (reference sequence). The CDR3 contains 17 residues. CDR3 sequence (DNA): TGTGCCAGCAGTTCGCACAGACAGGGAATAAACACCGGGGCCCTGTTTTTT. Translated: CASSSHRQGINTGALFF.

The rearrangement joins TRBV10-3 to TRBJ2-7; maybe TRBD1 (5 bases). CDR1 and CDR2 from the germline V gene are ENHRY and SYGVKD. Trimming pared 7 bases from V and 0 bases from J, leaving 10 bases between. This CDR3 contains 13 residues. The chain's CDR3 is CAINGDSSYEQYF. The CDR3 DNA reads TGTGCCATCAATGGAGACAGCTCCTACGAGCAGTACTTC.

The chain combines TRBV5-6 with TRBJ1-1; D might be TRBD1 (5 bases). The V and J ends lost 4 bases and 9 bases respectively, with 10 bases between them. CDR1 is SGHDT, CDR2 YYEEEE, per germline. The CDR3 extends over 11 amino acids. The CDR3 spells CASSRGAKAFF. The CDR3 DNA reads TGTGCCAGCAGCCGCGGGGCGAAAGCTTTCTTT.

This sequence joins TRBV4-1 and TRBJ2-1, with a possible D match to TRBD1 (6 bases). The CDR3 sequence is 14 residues long. Germline V CDR1 and CDR2: MGHRA, YSYEKL. Trimming shortened V by 4 bases and J by 9 bases, and 16 bases separated the two germline ends. The DNA for the CDR3 is TGCGCCAGCAGCCCTCGGGCGGAAGGGGGTGAGCAGTTCTTC. Protein product: CASSPRAEGGEQFF.

This clone was counted only a few times. V and J are TRBV5-6 and TRBJ1-5; D is ambiguous. The length of the CDR3 is 15 residues. Trimming left V 2 bases short and J 0 bases short, with 9 bases between. CDR1 is SGHDT and CDR2 is YYEEEE in the germline V gene. The CDR3 DNA reads as TGTGCCAGCAGCTTTTTCGAACTTAGCAATCAGCCCCAGCATTTT. Protein product: CASSFFELSNQPQHF.